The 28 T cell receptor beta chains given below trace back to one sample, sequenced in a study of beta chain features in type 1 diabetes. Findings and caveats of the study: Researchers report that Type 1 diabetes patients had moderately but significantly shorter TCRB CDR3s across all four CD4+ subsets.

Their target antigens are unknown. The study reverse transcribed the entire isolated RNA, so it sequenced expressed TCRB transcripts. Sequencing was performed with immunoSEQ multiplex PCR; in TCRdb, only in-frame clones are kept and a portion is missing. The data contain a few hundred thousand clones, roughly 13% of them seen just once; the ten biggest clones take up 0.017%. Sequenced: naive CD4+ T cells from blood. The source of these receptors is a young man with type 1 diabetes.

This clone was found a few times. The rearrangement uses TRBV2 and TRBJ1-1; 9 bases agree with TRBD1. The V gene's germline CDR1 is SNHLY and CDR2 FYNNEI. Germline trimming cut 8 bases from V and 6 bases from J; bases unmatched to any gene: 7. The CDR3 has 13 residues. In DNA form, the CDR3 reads TGTGCCAGCGGGGGACAGGGTATCCCTGAAGCTTTCTTT. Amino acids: CASGGQGIPEAFF.

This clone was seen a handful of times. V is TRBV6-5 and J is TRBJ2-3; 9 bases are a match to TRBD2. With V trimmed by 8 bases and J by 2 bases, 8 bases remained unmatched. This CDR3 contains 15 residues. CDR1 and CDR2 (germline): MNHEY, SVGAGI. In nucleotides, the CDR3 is TGTGCCAGCTCGCGGACTAGCGATTTCACAGATACGCAGTATTTT. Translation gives CASSRTSDFTDTQYF.

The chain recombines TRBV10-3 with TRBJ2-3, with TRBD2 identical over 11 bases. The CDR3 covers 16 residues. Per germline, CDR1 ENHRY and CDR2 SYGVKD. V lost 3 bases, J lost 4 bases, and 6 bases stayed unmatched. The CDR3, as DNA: TGTGCCATCAGTGATTCCGGGACTAGCGGTTCAGATACGCAGTATTTT. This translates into CAISDSGTSGSDTQYF.

The CDR3 protein is CASSPRQVGYTF. CDR3 coding DNA: TGTGCCAGCAGCCCCCGACAGGTTGGCTACACCTTC. The J gene is TRBJ1-2, the V gene TRBV7-2, with D possibly being TRBD1 (6 bases). Germline assignment: CDR1 SGHTA and CDR2 FQGNSA. V was pared by 5 bases and J by 7 bases, with 11 bases between. The CDR3 extends over 12 amino acids.

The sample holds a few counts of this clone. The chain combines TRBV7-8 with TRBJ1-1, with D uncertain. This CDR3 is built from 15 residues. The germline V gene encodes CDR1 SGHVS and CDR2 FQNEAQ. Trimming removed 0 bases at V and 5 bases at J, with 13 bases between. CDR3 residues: CASSLALSGGTEAFF. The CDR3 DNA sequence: TGTGCCAGCAGCTTAGCTCTCTCCGGCGGGACTGAAGCTTTCTTT.

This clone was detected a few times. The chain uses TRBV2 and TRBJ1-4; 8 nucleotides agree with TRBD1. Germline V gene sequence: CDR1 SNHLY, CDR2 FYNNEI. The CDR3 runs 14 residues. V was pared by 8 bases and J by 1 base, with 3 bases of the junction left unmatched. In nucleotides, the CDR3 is TGTGCCAGCGGACAGGGTAGAACTAATGAAAAACTGTTTTTT. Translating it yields CASGQGRTNEKLFF. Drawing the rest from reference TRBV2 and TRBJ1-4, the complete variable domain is EPEVTQTPSHQVTQMGQEVILRCVPISNHLYFYWYRQILGQKVEFLVSFYNNEISEKSEIFDDQFSVERPDGSNFTLKIRSTKLEDSAMYFCASGQGRTNEKLFFGSGTQLSVL.

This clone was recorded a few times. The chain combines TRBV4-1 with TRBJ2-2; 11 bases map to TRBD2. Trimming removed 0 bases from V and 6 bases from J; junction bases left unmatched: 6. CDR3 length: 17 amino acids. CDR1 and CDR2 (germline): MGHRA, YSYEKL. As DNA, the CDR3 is TGCGCCAGCAGCCAAGATTGGGCTAGCGGGAGGTCCGGGGAGCTGTTTTTT. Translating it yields CASSQDWASGRSGELFF.

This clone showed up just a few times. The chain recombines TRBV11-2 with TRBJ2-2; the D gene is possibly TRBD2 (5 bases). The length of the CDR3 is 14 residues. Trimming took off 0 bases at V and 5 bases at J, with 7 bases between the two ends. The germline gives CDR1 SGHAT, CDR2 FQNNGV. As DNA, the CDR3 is TGTGCCAGCAGCTTAGATCGGGGAACCGGGGAGCTGTTTTTT. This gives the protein CASSLDRGTGELFF.

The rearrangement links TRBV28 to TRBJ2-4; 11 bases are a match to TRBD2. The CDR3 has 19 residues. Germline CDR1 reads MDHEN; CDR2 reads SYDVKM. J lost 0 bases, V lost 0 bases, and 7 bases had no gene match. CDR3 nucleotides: TGTGCCAGCAGTTTATGGCCGGGACTAGCGGACCTAGCCAAAAACATTCAGTACTTC. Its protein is CASSLWPGLADLAKNIQYF.

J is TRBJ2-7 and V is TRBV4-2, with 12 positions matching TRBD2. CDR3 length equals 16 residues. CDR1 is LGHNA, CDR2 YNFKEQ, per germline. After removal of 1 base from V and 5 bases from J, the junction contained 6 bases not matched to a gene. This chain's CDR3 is CASSQGLAGEYDEQYF. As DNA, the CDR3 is TGTGCCAGCAGCCAAGGACTAGCGGGAGAATATGACGAGCAGTACTTC.

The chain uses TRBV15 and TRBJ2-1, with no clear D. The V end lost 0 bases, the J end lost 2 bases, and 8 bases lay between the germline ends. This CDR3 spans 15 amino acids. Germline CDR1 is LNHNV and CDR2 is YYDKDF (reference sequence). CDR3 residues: CATSRDPNPYNEQFF. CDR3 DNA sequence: TGTGCCACCAGCAGAGATCCCAATCCCTACAATGAGCAGTTCTTC.

CDR3 in amino acids: CASSLGLVADTQYF. The CDR3 DNA sequence: TGTGCCAGCAGCTTGGGACTAGTGGCAGATACGCAGTATTTT. The V and J genes are TRBV5-4 and TRBJ2-3; TRBD2 is a possible D gene (6 bases). Germline CDR1 reads SGHNT; CDR2 reads YYREEE (reference sequence). The CDR3 extends over 14 amino acids. The V end was cut by 0 bases, the J end by 4 bases, with 9 bases between.

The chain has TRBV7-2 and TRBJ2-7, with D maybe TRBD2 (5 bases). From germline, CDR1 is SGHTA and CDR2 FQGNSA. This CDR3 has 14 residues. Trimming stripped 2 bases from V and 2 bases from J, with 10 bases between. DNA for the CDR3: TGTGCCAGCAGCTTATCCAGCGGACCCTACGAGCAGTACTTC. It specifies CASSLSSGPYEQYF.

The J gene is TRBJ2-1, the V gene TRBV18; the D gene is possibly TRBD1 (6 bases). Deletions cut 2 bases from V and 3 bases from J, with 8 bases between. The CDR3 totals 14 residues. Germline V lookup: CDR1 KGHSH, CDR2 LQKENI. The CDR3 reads CASSPRTDYNEQFF. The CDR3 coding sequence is TGTGCCAGCTCACCAAGGACAGACTACAATGAGCAGTTCTTC.

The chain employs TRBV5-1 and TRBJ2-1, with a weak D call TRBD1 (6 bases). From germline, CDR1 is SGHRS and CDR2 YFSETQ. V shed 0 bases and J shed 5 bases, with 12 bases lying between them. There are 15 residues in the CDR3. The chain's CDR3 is CASSLGGRLDNEQFF. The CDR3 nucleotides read TGCGCCAGCAGCTTGGGGGGGCGATTGGACAATGAGCAGTTCTTC.

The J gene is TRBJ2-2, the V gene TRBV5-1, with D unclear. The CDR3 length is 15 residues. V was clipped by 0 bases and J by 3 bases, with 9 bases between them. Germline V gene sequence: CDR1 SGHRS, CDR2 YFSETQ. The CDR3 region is CASSLGVYHTGELFF. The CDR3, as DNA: TGCGCCAGCAGCTTGGGTGTTTATCACACCGGGGAGCTGTTTTTT.

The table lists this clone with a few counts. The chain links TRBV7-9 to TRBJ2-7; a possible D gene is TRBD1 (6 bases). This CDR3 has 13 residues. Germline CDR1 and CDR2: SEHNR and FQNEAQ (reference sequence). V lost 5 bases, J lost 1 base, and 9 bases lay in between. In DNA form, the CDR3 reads TGTGCCAGCAGCACGGACAGTTCCTACGAGCAGTACTTC. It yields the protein CASSTDSSYEQYF.

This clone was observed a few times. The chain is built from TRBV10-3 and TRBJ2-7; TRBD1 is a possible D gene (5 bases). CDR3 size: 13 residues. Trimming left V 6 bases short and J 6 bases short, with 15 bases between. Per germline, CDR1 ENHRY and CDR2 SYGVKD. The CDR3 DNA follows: TGTGCCATCAGAAGGGGCGAAGGGCGCGAGCAGTACTTC. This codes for CAIRRGEGREQYF.

In DNA, the CDR3 is TGCGCCAGCAGCCAAGATCGAACAGGGCGGCGGACCGGGGAGCTGTTTTTT. This translates into CASSQDRTGRRTGELFF. The rearrangement links TRBV4-1 to TRBJ2-2, with D possibly being TRBD1 (6 bases). This CDR3 is 17 amino acids long. Germline CDR1 MGHRA, CDR2 YSYEKL. V was cut by 0 bases and J by 5 bases, with 16 bases left in between.

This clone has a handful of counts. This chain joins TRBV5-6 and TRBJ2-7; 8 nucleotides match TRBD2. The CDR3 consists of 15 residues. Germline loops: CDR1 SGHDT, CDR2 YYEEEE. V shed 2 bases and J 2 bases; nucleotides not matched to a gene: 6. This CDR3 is CASSLGLAGPYEQYF. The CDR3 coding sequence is TGTGCCAGCAGCTTAGGACTAGCTGGGCCCTACGAGCAGTACTTC.

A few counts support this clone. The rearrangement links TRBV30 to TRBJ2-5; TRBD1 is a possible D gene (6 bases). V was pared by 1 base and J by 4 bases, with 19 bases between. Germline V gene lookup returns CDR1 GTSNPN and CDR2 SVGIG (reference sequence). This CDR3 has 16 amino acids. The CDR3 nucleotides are TGTGCCTGGAGTGCCACAGGGACGGTCGCGGGAGAGACCCAGTACTTC. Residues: CAWSATGTVAGETQYF.

In DNA form, the CDR3 reads TGTGCCACCAGCAGAGATAGTCCTACCGGAGATACGCAGTATTTT. This translates into CATSRDSPTGDTQYF. The V gene is TRBV15, the J gene TRBJ2-3, with D uncertain. The V end lost 0 bases, the J end lost 5 bases, and 12 bases lay between the germline ends. The germline V gene encodes CDR1 LNHNV and CDR2 YYDKDF (reference sequence). The CDR3 has 15 residues.

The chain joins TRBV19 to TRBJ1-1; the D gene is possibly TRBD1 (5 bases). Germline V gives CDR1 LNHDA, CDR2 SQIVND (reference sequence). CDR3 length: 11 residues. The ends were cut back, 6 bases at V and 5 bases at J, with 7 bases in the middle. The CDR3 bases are TGTGCCAGTAGCAGGGTGACTGAAGCTTTCTTT. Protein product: CASSRVTEAFF. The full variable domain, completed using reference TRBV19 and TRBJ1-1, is DGGITQSPKYLFRKEGQNVTLSCEQNLNHDAMYWYRQDPGQGLRLIYYSQIVNDFQKGDIAEGYSVSREKKESFPLTVTSAQKNPTAFYLCASSRVTEAFFGQGTRLTVV.

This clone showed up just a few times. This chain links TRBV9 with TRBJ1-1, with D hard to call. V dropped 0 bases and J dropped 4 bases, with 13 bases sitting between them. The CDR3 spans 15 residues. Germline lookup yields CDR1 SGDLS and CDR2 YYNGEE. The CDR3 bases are TGTGCCAGCAGCGTAGGGGCGACGATCAGCACTGAAGCTTTCTTT. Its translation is CASSVGATISTEAFF.

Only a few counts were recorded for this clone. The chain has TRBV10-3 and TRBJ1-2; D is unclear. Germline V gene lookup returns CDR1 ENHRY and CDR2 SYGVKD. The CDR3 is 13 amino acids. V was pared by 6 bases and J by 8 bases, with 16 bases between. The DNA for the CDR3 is TGTGCCATCAGCGAGACCCCTGCGGGAGGCTACACCTTC. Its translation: CAISETPAGGYTF.

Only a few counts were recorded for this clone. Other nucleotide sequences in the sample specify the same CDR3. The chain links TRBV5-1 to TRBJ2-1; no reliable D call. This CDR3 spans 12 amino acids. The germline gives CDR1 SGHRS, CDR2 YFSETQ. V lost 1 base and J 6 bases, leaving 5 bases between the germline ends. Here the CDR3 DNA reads TGCGCCAGCAGCTTGCCAGGCAATGAGCAGTTCTTC. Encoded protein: CASSLPGNEQFF. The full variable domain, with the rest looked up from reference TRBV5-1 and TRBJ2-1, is KAGVTQTPRYLIKTRGQQVTLSCSPISGHRSVSWYQQTPGQGLQFLFEYFSETQRNKGNFPGRFSGRQFSNSRSEMNVSTLELGDSALYLCASSLPGNEQFFGPGTRLTVL.

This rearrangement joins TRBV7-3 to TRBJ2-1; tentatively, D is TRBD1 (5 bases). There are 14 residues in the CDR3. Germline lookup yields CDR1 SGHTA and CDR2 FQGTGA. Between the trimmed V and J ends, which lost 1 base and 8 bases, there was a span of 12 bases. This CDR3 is CASSLIGVGDEQFF. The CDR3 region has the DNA TGTGCCAGCAGCTTAATAGGGGTTGGGGATGAGCAGTTCTTC.

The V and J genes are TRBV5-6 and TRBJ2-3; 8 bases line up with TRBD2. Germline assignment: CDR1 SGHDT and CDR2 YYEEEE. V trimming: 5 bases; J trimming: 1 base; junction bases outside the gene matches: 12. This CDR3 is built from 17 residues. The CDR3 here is CASSPTPSGRGTDTQYF. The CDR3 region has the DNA TGTGCCAGCAGTCCTACGCCTAGCGGGCGGGGCACAGATACGCAGTATTTT.